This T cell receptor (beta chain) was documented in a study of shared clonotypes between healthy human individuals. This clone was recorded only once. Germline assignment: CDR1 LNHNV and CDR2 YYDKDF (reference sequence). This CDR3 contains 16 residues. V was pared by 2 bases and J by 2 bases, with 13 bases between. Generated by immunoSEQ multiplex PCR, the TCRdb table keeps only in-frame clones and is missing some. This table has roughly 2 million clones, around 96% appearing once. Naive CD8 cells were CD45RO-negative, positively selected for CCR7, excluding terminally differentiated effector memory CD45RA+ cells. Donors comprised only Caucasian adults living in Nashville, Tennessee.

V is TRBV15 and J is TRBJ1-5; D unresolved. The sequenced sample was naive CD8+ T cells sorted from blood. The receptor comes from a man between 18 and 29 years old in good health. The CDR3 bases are TGTGCCACCAGCAGATCCCGGGAGGGAGGCAATCAGCCCCAGCATTTT. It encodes CATSRSREGGNQPQHF. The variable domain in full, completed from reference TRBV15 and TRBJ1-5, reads DAMVIQNPRYQVTQFGKPVTLSCSQTLNHNVMYWYQQKSSQAPKLLFHYYDKDFNNEADTPDNFQSRRPNTSFCFLDIRSPGLGDTAMYLCATSRSREGGNQPQHFGDGTRLSIL.